The table lists the clone carrying this T cell receptor (beta chain) with a count of one. Its antigen is currently unknown. A read error may explain this, as a much larger clone is one base away. The length of the CDR3 is 11 residues. Germline CDR1 SEHNR, CDR2 FQNEAQ (reference sequence). PCR was performed a second time for about 7 to 12 cycles using a sample-barcoded 5' primer and a J-beta primer mix. MiXCR, run by TCRdb on the 5' RACE reads, gives a single entry per CDR3 protein. The sample consists of 1.5 million to 2 million distinct CDR3 sequences, roughly 27% of them appearing once. The entry originates in a study of blood T cells in healthy people across ages. Overall study findings and caveats: Estimates based on one million T cells were treated as lower bounds.

The sample consisted of blood. V usage is TRBV7-9 and J usage is TRBJ2-1; D is uncertain. The TCR originated in a woman in her 30s in good health. CDR3 coding DNA: TGTGCCAGCGAACCATACAGTGAGCAGTTCTTC. Its translation is CASEPYSEQFF.